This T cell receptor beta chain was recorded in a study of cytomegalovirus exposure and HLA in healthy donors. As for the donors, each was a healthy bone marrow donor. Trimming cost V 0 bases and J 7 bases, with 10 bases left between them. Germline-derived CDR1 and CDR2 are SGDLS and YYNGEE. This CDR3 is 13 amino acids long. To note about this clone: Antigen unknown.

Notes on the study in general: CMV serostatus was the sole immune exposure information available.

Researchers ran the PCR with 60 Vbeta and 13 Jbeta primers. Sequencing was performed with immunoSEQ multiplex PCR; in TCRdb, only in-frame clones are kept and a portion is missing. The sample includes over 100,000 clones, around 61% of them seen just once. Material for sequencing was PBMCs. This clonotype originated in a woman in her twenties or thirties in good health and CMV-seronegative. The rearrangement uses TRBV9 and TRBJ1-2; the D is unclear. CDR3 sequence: CASSVGLFGGYTF. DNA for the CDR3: TGTGCCAGCAGCGTAGGTTTGTTCGGTGGCTACACCTTC.